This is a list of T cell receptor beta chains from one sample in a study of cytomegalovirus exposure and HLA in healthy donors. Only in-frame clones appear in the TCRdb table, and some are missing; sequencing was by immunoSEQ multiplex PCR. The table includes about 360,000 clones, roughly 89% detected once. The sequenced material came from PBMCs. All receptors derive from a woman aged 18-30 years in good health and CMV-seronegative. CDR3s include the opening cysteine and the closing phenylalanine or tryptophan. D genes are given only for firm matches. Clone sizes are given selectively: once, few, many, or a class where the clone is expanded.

TGTGCCAGCAGCTTGTGGCTAGCGGGAGGGCTGTTGGAGACCCAGTACTTC,CASSLWLAGGLLETQYF,TRBV5-6,once,TRBD2,TRBJ2-5
TGTGCCAGCAGCCAGGGATATGGCTACACCTTC,CASSQGYGYTF,TRBV5-6,.,.,TRBJ1-2
TGTGCCAGCAGTTCCAGACTAGCGGGGGGGGCAGATACGCAGTATTTT,CASSSRLAGGADTQYF,TRBV28,once,TRBD2,TRBJ2-3
TGTGCCAGCAGCCCCCCTAGAGGCGGGGAGCTGTTTTTT,CASSPPRGGELFF,TRBV5-4,.,.,TRBJ2-2
TGTGCCAGCAGGATAAGGGATGCGGGAGAAAGGAATGAGCAGTTCTTC,CASRIRDAGERNEQFF,TRBV2,.,TRBD2,TRBJ2-1
TGCGCCAGCAGCCACCGGGGACAGACTAATGAAAAACTGTTTTTT,CASSHRGQTNEKLFF,TRBV5-1,.,TRBD1,TRBJ1-4
TGTGCCAGCAGTAGTCTTGGCGGGGGCTACGAGCAGTACTTC,CASSSLGGGYEQYF,TRBV27,.,TRBD2,TRBJ2-7
TGTGCCAGCAGTTACTCGGTGGGGGGTAACTATGGCTACACCTTC,CASSYSVGGNYGYTF,TRBV6-5,.,.,TRBJ1-2
TGTGCCTGGAGTTTCGATAGCTTCTATGGCTACACCTTC,CAWSFDSFYGYTF,TRBV30,.,.,TRBJ1-2
TGCGCCAGCAGCCAGGCGGGGTACCAAGAGACCCAGTACTTC,CASSQAGYQETQYF,TRBV4-1,.,.,TRBJ2-5
TGTGCCAGCACCTCGGACAGGGAGAACTATGGCTACACCTTC,CASTSDRENYGYTF,TRBV28,.,TRBD1,TRBJ1-2
TGTGCCAGCAGCTCCCAGAGAATAGCGGGACGCAGTGAGCAGTTCTTC,CASSSQRIAGRSEQFF,TRBV7-2,.,TRBD2,TRBJ2-1
TGTGCCAGCAGCTTAAAGGGACAGGGTCCTTTGGGCGAGCAGTACTTC,CASSLKGQGPLGEQYF,TRBV7-9,once,TRBD1,TRBJ2-7
TGTGCCAGTAGTGACGGGAGGGGGTACGAGCAGTACTTC,CASSDGRGYEQYF,TRBV19,.,TRBD2,TRBJ2-7
TGTGCCAGCAGCTTGACTATCAAGGCCCAAGAGACCCAGTACTTC,CASSLTIKAQETQYF,TRBV6-1,.,.,TRBJ2-5
TGTGCCTGGAGTGTACGAGTGACCCAGGCCTCCTGGTACTCTGGGGCCAACGTCCTGACTTTC,CAWSVRVTQASWYSGANVLTF,TRBV30,.,.,TRBJ2-6
TGTGCCAGCAGCTGGGGGCCCCCCGGGAAAGAGACCCAGTACTTC,CASSWGPPGKETQYF,TRBV5-4,.,.,TRBJ2-5
TGTGCCAGCAGCCCCGCACAGGGGTTTGCCTTCGCCAGCCCACCCCTCCACTTT,CASSPAQGFAFASPPLHF,TRBV5-6,.,TRBD1,TRBJ1-6
TGTGCCAGCACCGGGATCACCGGGGAGCTGTTTTTT,CASTGITGELFF,TRBV6-1,.,.,TRBJ2-2
TGTGCCAGCAGTGGAGGGACAGGGGAGGTCAACGAGCAGTACTTC,CASSGGTGEVNEQYF,TRBV6-1,.,TRBD1,TRBJ2-7
TGTGCCAGTAGTATGGGGCCTAGCGGAGGATACAATGAGCAGTTCTTC,CASSMGPSGGYNEQFF,TRBV19,.,TRBD2,TRBJ2-1
TGCGCCAGCAGCTTGACGGGACAGGGAGCGACCGGGGAGCTGTTTTTT,CASSLTGQGATGELFF,TRBV5-1,.,TRBD1,TRBJ2-2